The present TCR beta chain was sequenced within a study of cytomegalovirus exposure and HLA in healthy donors. The length of the CDR3 is 18 residues. The V gene's germline CDR1 is SGHRS and CDR2 YFSETQ. The V and J ends lost 0 bases and 0 bases respectively, with 13 bases between them. PCR involved 60 Vbeta and 13 Jbeta primers. TCRdb keeps only in-frame clones here, not all; method: immunoSEQ multiplex PCR. Altogether 150,000 to 200,000 clones are present, about four fifths being singletons, with the ten largest covering roughly 2.7%. The clonotype originates from a female donor in good health and CMV-seronegative. The chain carries TRBV5-1 and TRBJ1-6; D call uncertain. Sequencing used PBMCs. The DNA for the CDR3 is TGCGCCAGCAGCTTGGGGGTCGCGGCTAGCTCCTATAATTCACCCCTCCACTTT. This encodes CASSLGVAASSYNSPLHF.